Included here is one TCR beta chain sequence, with context. Its antigen is as yet unknown. V lost 6 bases and J lost 2; bases outside the gene matches: 5. The CDR3 spans 14 residues. Germline loops: CDR1 MNHEY, CDR2 SVGAGI. This sample was taken from a study of shared clonotypes between healthy human individuals. Study-level results: The represented genetic and exposure-history diversity was limited by the small number of donors. All-four-donor shared clonotypes had higher generation probabilities than non-shared clonotypes did. Clonotype sharing among donors likely depends on sequencing depth.

Splitting the CD4+ cells yielded a CD45RA+ naive subset and a CD45RA-negative memory subset. Measured with immunoSEQ multiplex PCR; TCRdb has only the in-frame clones, and not every one. The table includes roughly 2 million clones, 85% to 95% detected once. The chain recombines TRBV6-5 with TRBJ2-3; 7 nucleotides align to TRBD1. Input material: naive CD4+ T cells sorted from blood. As to subset: CD45RA+ positively selected. The source of this sequence is a man aged 18-30 years in good health. The CDR3 DNA reads TGTGCCAGCAGCCCCGGGACAGCCACAGATACGCAGTATTTT. Protein product: CASSPGTATDTQYF.